Each of the 15 T cell receptor beta chains below was sequenced from the same sample in a study of blood T cell repertoires in COVID-19. Data came from immunoSEQ multiplex PCR; TCRdb stores just in-frame clones and leaves some out. The table lists about 7,000 clones, 88% of them singletons, with roughly 23% in the top ten. Sequenced material: peripheral blood. All receptors come from a human donor in a cohort sampled during active COVID-19.

This chain connects TRBV5-1 to TRBJ2-3, with a tentative D call TRBD1 (6 bases). V was pared by 4 bases and J by 6 bases, with 12 bases between. Germline V gene lookup returns CDR1 SGHRS and CDR2 YFSETQ. The CDR3 sequence is 13 residues long. CDR3 in amino acids: CASSPGGGDTQYF. The CDR3 DNA reads as TGCGCCAGCAGCCCGGGTGGGGGCGATACGCAGTATTTT.

This sequence joins TRBV5-4 and TRBJ2-7, with 8 positions matching TRBD2. Germline CDR1 SGHNT, CDR2 YYREEE (reference sequence). The ends lost 0 bases at V and 3 bases at J; junction bases unmatched: 8. The CDR3 length is 16 residues. The CDR3 sequence: CASSLAGSGAFYEQYF. For the CDR3, the DNA is TGTGCCAGCAGCTTGGCCGGTAGCGGGGCCTTCTACGAGCAGTACTTC.

This chain links TRBV6-2 or TRBV6-3 with TRBJ1-5; TRBD1 matches at 7 bases. J was trimmed by 3 bases and V by 0 bases; bases with no gene match: 14. The CDR3 runs to 19 residues. Germline V gives CDR1 MNHEY, CDR2 SVGEGT. CDR3 DNA: TGTGCCAGCAGTTACTCGAACTTACATGGGACAGCCTACAATCAGCCCCAGCATTTT. It specifies CASSYSNLHGTAYNQPQHF.

This clone was seen just once. This chain links TRBV10-3 with TRBJ2-2; tentative D call: TRBD1 (6 bases). This CDR3 is 15 amino acids long. Germline CDR1 and CDR2: ENHRY and SYGVKD. V dropped 6 bases and J dropped 1 base, with 12 bases sitting between them. In DNA, the CDR3 is TGTGCCATCAGCACTTCGGGACAGAACACCGGGGAGCTGTTTTTT. It codes for CAISTSGQNTGELFF.

The CDR3: CASSYSTGQGSNEQYF. The CDR3 DNA is TGTGCCAGCAGTTACTCCACGGGACAGGGTTCGAACGAGCAGTACTTC. The chain combines TRBV6-5 with TRBJ2-7; 9 bases align to TRBD1. The CDR3 runs to 16 residues. Per germline, CDR1 MNHEY and CDR2 SVGAGI. After removal of 0 bases from V and 5 bases from J, the junction contained 8 bases not matched to a gene.

This rearrangement joins TRBV28 to TRBJ2-6; D might be TRBD1 (6 bases). There are 19 residues in the CDR3. Germline V gene lookup returns CDR1 MDHEN and CDR2 SYDVKM. V lost 6 bases and J lost 0, with 21 bases in between. This CDR3 reads CASSDRSGTRSSGANVLTF. The CDR3, as DNA: TGTGCCAGCAGCGACAGGTCAGGCACTAGAAGCTCTGGGGCCAACGTCCTGACTTTC.

The V and J genes are TRBV3-1 (or the pseudogene TRBV3-2) and TRBJ2-5, with 7 bases identical to TRBD1. Germline CDR1 reads LGHDT; CDR2 reads YNNKEL (reference sequence). V lost 4 bases and J lost 6; bases outside the gene matches: 8. The CDR3 extends over 14 amino acids. CDR3 protein: CASSRRQGTQTQYF. CDR3 coding DNA: TGTGCCAGCAGCCGAAGACAGGGCACACAGACCCAGTACTTC.

CDR3 amino acids: CASVAGGTYNEQFF. CDR3 sequence (DNA): TGTGCCAGTGTAGCGGGGGGGACCTACAATGAGCAGTTCTTC. J is TRBJ2-1 and V is TRBV19; 11 bases agree with TRBD2. Germline loops: CDR1 LNHDA, CDR2 SQIVND (reference sequence). V shed 8 bases and J 2 bases; nucleotides not matched to a gene: 2. The CDR3 sequence is 14 residues long.

The V and J genes are TRBV5-8 and TRBJ2-3; 11 bases agree with TRBD2. The CDR3 runs to 15 residues. The V gene's germline CDR1 is SGHTS and CDR2 YDEGEE. V lost 5 bases, J lost 4 bases, and 6 bases stayed unmatched. DNA of the CDR3: TGTGCCAGCAGACTTAGCGGGGGGGCTGCAGATACGCAGTATTTT. Residues: CASRLSGGAADTQYF.

The chain joins TRBV5-1 to TRBJ2-3; TRBD2 matches at 9 bases. Germline V CDR1 and CDR2: SGHRS, YFSETQ. The CDR3 extends over 15 amino acids. The V gene end was trimmed by 4 bases and the J gene end by 6 bases; junction bases not matched to a gene: 9. This CDR3 is CASSLTGTSMDTQYF. CDR3 DNA sequence: TGCGCCAGCAGCCTTACCGGGACTAGCATGGATACGCAGTATTTT. The full variable domain, in which reference TRBV5-1 and TRBJ2-3 provide the parts outside the CDR3, is KAGVTQTPRYLIKTRGQQVTLSCSPISGHRSVSWYQQTPGQGLQFLFEYFSETQRNKGNFPGRFSGRQFSNSRSEMNVSTLELGDSALYLCASSLTGTSMDTQYFGPGTRLTVL.

The chain links TRBV25-1 to TRBJ1-2, with D tentatively TRBD1 (5 bases). Trimming took off 5 bases at V and 6 bases at J, with 16 bases between the two ends. Germline lookup yields CDR1 MGHDK and CDR2 SYGVNS. CDR3 length equals 14 residues. The CDR3 loop reads CASSPKGATNGYTF. For the CDR3, the DNA is TGTGCCAGCAGTCCCAAAGGGGCGACAAATGGCTACACCTTC.

DNA for the CDR3: TGTGCCAGCTCAGCAAGACAGTACGCCGAAAAACTGTTTTTT. It is translated as CASSARQYAEKLFF. The J gene is TRBJ1-4, the V gene TRBV18; D might be TRBD1 (5 bases). The CDR3 extends over 14 amino acids. The V end lost 5 bases, the J end lost 8 bases, and 15 bases lay between the germline ends. Germline CDR1 is KGHSH and CDR2 is LQKENI. The full variable domain, its missing parts supplied by reference TRBV18 and TRBJ1-4, is NAGVMQNPRHLVRRRGQEARLRCSPMKGHSHVYWYRQLPEEGLKFMVYLQKENIIDESGMPKERFSAEFPKEGPSILRIQQVVRGDSAAYFCASSARQYAEKLFFGSGTQLSVL.

The V call is TRBV29-1, the J call TRBJ2-5; 13 nucleotides line up with TRBD2. The germline gives CDR1 SQVTM, CDR2 ANQGSEA. V shed 7 bases and J 9 bases; nucleotides not matched to a gene: 5. This CDR3 has 12 amino acids. CDR3 amino acids: CSARLAGGPQYF. The CDR3 coding sequence is TGCAGCGCAAGACTAGCGGGAGGCCCCCAGTACTTC.

The gene calls are TRBV7-2 and TRBJ2-5, with 11 bases fitting TRBD2. The CDR3 has 17 residues. CDR1 SGHTA and CDR2 FQGNSA come from the germline V gene. The trim removed 5 bases at V and 6 bases at J, leaving 14 bases unmatched. CDR3 DNA: TGTGCCAGCAGCCTTACTAGCGGGAGTATCGGTACAAAGACCCAGTACTTC. As protein: CASSLTSGSIGTKTQYF.

The chain carries TRBV19 and TRBJ2-1, with a weak D call TRBD1 (5 bases). Germline-derived CDR1 and CDR2 are LNHDA and SQIVND (reference sequence). The V gene lost 9 bases and the J gene lost 1 base, with 13 bases spanning the gap. The CDR3 sequence is 14 residues long. CDR3 DNA: TGTGCCAGCGCCGCACAGGAGTCCTACAATGAGCAGTTCTTC. It codes for CASAAQESYNEQFF.